This T cell receptor beta chain came from a study of identical twins. There are a few counts of this clonotype. The CDR3 contains 18 residues. The J segment lost 5 bases and the V segment lost 1 base, leaving 10 bases of the junction unmatched. Looked up from germline, CDR1 is SGHVS and CDR2 is FQNEAQ. One entry per CDR3 protein, called by TCRdb with MiXCR from the 5' RACE reads. The table has about 330,000 distinct CDR3 sequences, 9% to 15% seen once. This same sample was also part of a study on yellow fever vaccine responses in identical twins.

The sample comprised CD8+ T cells sorted from blood. The chain has TRBV7-8 and TRBJ2-7; 14 nucleotides align to TRBD2. This sequence was found in a woman younger than 35 in good health. CDR3 sequence: CASSLGPGLAGEGDEQYF. Written as DNA, the CDR3 is TGTGCCAGCAGCTTAGGCCCGGGACTAGCGGGAGAGGGGGACGAGCAGTACTTC. Based on the CDR3 plus reference TRBV7-8 and TRBJ2-7, the full variable domain is GAGVSQSPRYKVAKRGQDVALRCDPISGHVSLFWYQQALGQGPEFLTYFQNEAQLDKSGLPSDRFFAERPEGSVSTLKIQRTQQEDSAVYLCASSLGPGLAGEGDEQYFGPGTRLTVT.